This TCR beta chain was retrieved from a study of shared clonotypes between healthy human individuals (dated by TCRdb to between 2020 and 2021). Regarding the study in general: The cohort comprised a couple of women and a few men aged 18 to 49 years. For each donor, CD4 naive and CD4 memory were each given three plates, CD8 naive was given two plates, and CD8 memory was given one plate. Different laboratories and diverse techniques were used to prepare libraries and sequence TCR repertoires, to increase sequencing depth and limit assay-specific biases. To estimate repertoire size and how much clonotypes are shared between individuals, the study performed deep sequencing of blood TCR repertoires from about five healthy adults. Each donor's leukapheresis produced roughly between roughly 0.85 and 9.5 billion PBMCs. What the authors observed across the whole study: Sampling was restricted to blood, and TCR repertoires in tissue are likely to differ from TCR repertoires in blood. Rarefaction of sorted-subset datasets indicated incomplete sequencing despite the large sequencing depth. The small number of donors limited the genetic and exposure-history diversity represented. Higher generation probabilities were observed for clonotypes shared by all four sorted-subset donors than for non-shared clonotypes. Naive subsets generally had larger estimated clonotype richness than memory subsets. About 5% of naive CD4, 3.5% of naive CD8, 2% to 2.5% of memory CD4, and approximately 0.4% of memory CD8 clonotypes were shared across four donors. Based on pairwise subsampling, the degree of clonotype sharing among donors was expected to be affected by sequencing depth.

CDR1 and CDR2 are drawn from the germline V gene: KGHSH, LQKENI. Including cysteine and phenylalanine, the CDR3 has 19 amino acids. The kept DNA is CDR3 alone, 57 bases in frame from the first base. The germline V and J ends show losses of 2 bases and 4 bases respectively, and no gene match explains 19 bases of the junction. Donors were healthy HIV-negative adults with no recently reported acute infections or vaccinations. Every donor was a Caucasian adult living in Nashville, Tennessee, USA. CD4+ T cells were enriched by magnetic negative selection; naive cells were then positively selected on CD45RA, and the negative fraction formed the memory subset. Blood was collected by leukapheresis, and PBMCs were isolated by Ficoll-Histopaque density gradient centrifugation and then cryopreserved in liquid nitrogen vapor phase. Purity and quantity of every magnetically sorted T cell population were checked by analytical flow cytometry. Genomic DNA was isolated from each sorted fraction and quantified by UV absorbance on a Nanodrop 2000c.

As to this clone: The antigen it recognizes is unknown. No base quality values were provided; no much bigger clone lies one nucleotide off.

TCR CDR3 regions were amplified from genomic DNA by multiplex PCR using the deep immunoSEQ assay. Extracted genomic DNA from each cell subset was distributed evenly across all wells of several immunoSEQ 96-well plates, and each plate was treated as a replicate. Each replicate PCR for sorted subsets received about 0.2 ug genomic DNA, equal to tens of thousands of T cell genomes. The purified libraries were quantified using a Qubit 3.0 fluorometer, sized with a Bioanalyzer 2100, and then quantified again using the KAPA Library Quantification kit. A separate single-read 150-cycle Illumina NextSeq 550 flow cell was used to sequence each immunoSEQ 96-well plate. The source study handled its data this way. Because the immunoSEQ output held only junctional sequences and lacked quality scores, the filtering could not match the filtering applied to full-length reads. Sequences were annotated with PyIR, a Python wrapper for IgBLAST v1.9, and V/J genes and CDR3 were assigned using IMGT germline references. Reads were removed for weak V/J assignments (E-value above 1e-6), missing CDR3, stop codons, out-of-frame junctions, or ambiguous translated residues. A V3J clonotype was defined by an identical inferred V gene, J gene, and CDR3 amino acid sequence. To compute the percentage overlap between repertoires, the number of shared unique clonotypes was divided by the size of the smaller repertoire. RTK rarefaction, the Chao1 estimator, and Recon v2.1 estimates of unobserved clonotypes were used to assess repertoire richness. Generation probabilities for all TCRbeta clonotypes obtained by the gDNA method from four donors were computed using OLGA. TCRdb's version of the immuneACCESS table is confined to in-frame rearrangements and falls short of the full clone set. An unresolved V gene accounts for under half of the shortfall where checked; the remainder is of unknown origin. D and trimming come from the DNA, and the V and J calls and clone size come from that table. This sample is represented by more than 1.2 million clones; around 98.5% of them were singletons. Approximately 0.4% of the sample lies in the top ten.

Material: naive CD4+ T cells sorted from blood. Per the publication, the cell subset or site label means: CD45RA+ positively selected. This TCR came from a man aged 30 to 45 in good health. The chain employs TRBV18 and TRBJ2-7; a stretch of 8 junction bases matches TRBD2. The nucleotide sequence is given as TGTGCCAGCTCACCAGGAGTAAGCGGGAGTTACCTCGGCGGATACGAGCAGTACTTC. Its protein product is CASSPGVSGSYLGGYEQYF.